The 5 T cell receptor beta chains given below trace back to one sample, sequenced in a study of glioma-infiltrating T cells. Using RNA template, CDR3s of TCR alpha and beta were amplified with iRepertoire arm-PCR. One entry per CDR3 protein, called by TCRdb with MiXCR from the multiplex PCR reads. Seen here are 100,000 to 150,000 distinct CDR3 sequences, about 25% observed once, and the top ten hold roughly 29%. Specimen: glioma tissue, nonneoplastic brain tissue, or PBMCs (not recorded which). These receptors all stem from a human donor with low-grade glioma or glioblastoma, undergoing nonglioma brain surgery, or in good health (not recorded which).

This clonotype showed up many times. This sequence joins TRBV24-1 and TRBJ1-1, with 10 bases aligning to TRBD1. After removal of 5 bases from V and 1 base from J, the junction contained 3 bases not matched to a gene. Germline CDR1 and CDR2: KGHDR and SFDVKD. The CDR3 is 15 amino acids. The CDR3 sequence: CATSGGDRGNTEAFF. DNA of the CDR3: TGTGCCACCAGTGGAGGGGACAGGGGGAACACTGAAGCTTTCTTT.

The chain uses TRBV11-2 and TRBJ2-1; TRBD1 aligns across 11 bases. V lost 4 bases and J lost 7; bases outside the gene matches: 9. The CDR3 runs to 16 residues. The germline V gene encodes CDR1 SGHAT and CDR2 FQNNGV. CDR3 bases: TGTGCCAGCAGCTCCTACCGGGACAGGGGGGGGAATGAGCAGTTCTTC. It specifies CASSSYRDRGGNEQFF.

This clonotype was observed many times. The chain uses TRBV27 and TRBJ2-3; D gene unclear. There are 13 residues in the CDR3. CDR1 and CDR2 (germline): MNHEY, SMNVEV (reference sequence). V was shortened by 5 bases and J by 6 bases, with 12 bases between the two germline ends. CDR3 bases: TGTGCCAGCAGTCTCCCCGGGTGGGATACGCAGTATTTT. Protein: CASSLPGWDTQYF.

The chain has TRBV7-9 and TRBJ2-3, with D perhaps being TRBD1 or TRBD2 (6 bases each). Germline V CDR1 and CDR2: SEHNR, FQNEAQ (reference sequence). V shed 6 bases and J shed 4 bases, with 20 bases lying between them. This CDR3 contains 16 residues. For the CDR3, the DNA is TGTGCCAGCAGATTAAAGTGGGGGGCGGTATCAGATACGCAGTATTTT. Translating gives CASRLKWGAVSDTQYF. Full variable domain (outside the CDR3, taken from reference TRBV7-9 and TRBJ2-3): DTGVSQNPRHKITKRGQNVTFRCDPISEHNRLYWYRQTLGQGPEFLTYFQNEAQLEKSRLLSDRFSAERPKGSFSTLEIQRTEQGDSAMYLCASRLKWGAVSDTQYFGPGTRLTVL.

Concerning this clonotype: A much larger clonotype is one base distant, so this may be a read error. V is TRBV27 and J is TRBJ1-1; D gene ambiguous. V was cut by 6 bases and J by 1 base, with 9 bases left in between. Germline V CDR1 and CDR2: MNHEY, SMNVEV (reference sequence). The CDR3 is made up of 13 amino acids. The CDR3 is CASRSRQNTEAFF. The CDR3 bases are TGTGCCAGCAGATCACGACAGAACACTGAAGCTTTCTTT.